This T cell receptor (beta chain) was captured by sequencing in a study of CD8 T cells in ankylosing spondylitis. General observations from the study: Characteristic of ankylosing spondylitis blood, it appeared, was a TCR beta motif comprising eight highly homologous variants. It was reported that disease-linked clones were significantly enriched in matched ankylosing spondylitis synovial fluid.

TCRdb independently ran MiXCR on the 5' RACE reads; one entry per CDR3 protein. This table has 150,000 to 200,000 distinct CDR3 sequences, around a tenth appearing once. This clonotype appeared many times. As yet, its antigen is unknown. The sequence was obtained from a female donor with ankylosing spondylitis or in good health (not recorded which). Sequencing used blood, either unsorted or a sorted T cell fraction (not recorded which).

The CDR3 is CSVLVGAGGPDEQFF. The CDR3 coding sequence is TGCAGCGTTCTTGTGGGAGCGGGAGGGCCTGATGAGCAGTTCTTC. V is TRBV29-1 and J is TRBJ2-1; TRBD2 agrees at 10 bases. The CDR3 spans 15 residues. Looked up from germline, CDR1 is SQVTM and CDR2 is ANQGSEA. V shed 5 bases, J shed 8 bases, and the junction held 12 bases outside the gene matches.